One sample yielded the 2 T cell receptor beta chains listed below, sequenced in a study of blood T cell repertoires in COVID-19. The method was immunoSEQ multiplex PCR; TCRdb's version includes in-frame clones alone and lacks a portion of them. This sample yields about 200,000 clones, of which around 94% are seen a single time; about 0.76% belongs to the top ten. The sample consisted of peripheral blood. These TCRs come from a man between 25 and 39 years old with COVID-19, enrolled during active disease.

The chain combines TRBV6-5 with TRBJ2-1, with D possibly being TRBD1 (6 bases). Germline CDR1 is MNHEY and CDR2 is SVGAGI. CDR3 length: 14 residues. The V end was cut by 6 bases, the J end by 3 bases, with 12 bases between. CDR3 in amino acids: CASRGATVYNEQFF. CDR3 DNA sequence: TGTGCCAGCAGGGGGGCCACTGTCTACAATGAGCAGTTCTTC.

CDR3 sequence: CASSMLAGGAGGGYTF. The CDR3 DNA reads as TGTGCCAGTAGTATGCTGGCGGGAGGGGCGGGCGGTGGCTACACCTTC. The chain couples TRBV19 to TRBJ1-2, with D perhaps TRBD1 (5 bases). The length of the CDR3 is 16 residues. CDR1 is LNHDA and CDR2 is SQIVND in the germline V gene (reference sequence). The V end was cut by 3 bases, the J end by 7 bases, with 21 bases between.